The sequence of this T cell receptor beta chain was determined in a study of regulatory dendritic cells for organ transplantation. V dropped 5 bases and J dropped 4 bases, with 17 bases sitting between them. This CDR3 has 16 amino acids. The germline CDR1 and CDR2 sequences are KGHSH and LQKENI. Clones were read by immunoSEQ multiplex PCR, and TCRdb kept only the in-frame ones, dropping some. The sample consists of under 35,000 clones, around 90% of them appearing once. The study, taken as a whole, reports: Between individuals, the alloreactive memory CD8+ T cell pool differed considerably.

Regarding this clone: What it binds is not known.

V usage is TRBV18 and J usage is TRBJ2-2; D perhaps matches TRBD1 (5 bases). This sequence originates from a human donor in good health. Sequencing was performed on naive CD4+ T cells from blood. Regarding subset: CD45RA+ naive T cells. The CDR3 bases are TGTGCCAGCTCAGACAAATCAGGGAAACTCACCGGGGAGCTGTTTTTT. As protein: CASSDKSGKLTGELFF.